Only a few counts were recorded for the clone carrying this TCR beta chain. The antigen remains undetermined. Using a constant-region primer together with ProtoScript II reverse transcriptase, TCR beta cDNA was made from around 500 ng of total RNA. Sequencing libraries for TCR beta derived from three nested multiplex PCR rounds that used slightly modified ARM-PCR. Forward primers for TRBV1-TRBV30 and a C-beta reverse primer served the first two PCR rounds, at approximately 10 cycles each. TCRdb fed the multiplex PCR reads into MiXCR, producing one record per CDR3 protein. Of approximately 210,000 distinct CDR3 sequences in the sample, less than 75% were seen once. Alongside blood RNA obtained from unsorted whole blood, germline DNA was also extracted. Patients carried chronic HBV infection without prior treatment. The entry originates in a study of tumor-infiltrating lymphocytes in primary liver carcinoma. The wider study: The yield of productive TCRbeta reads per sample was roughly 3.65 to 7.13 million and was similar across tissue types. Findings of the study overall: Researchers found tumor-adjacent and tumor-blood pairs overlapped less than tumor region pairs.

This CDR3 has 17 amino acids. Trimming took 4 bases from V and 2 from J; bases not matched to a gene: 10. CDR1 and CDR2 (germline): MDHEN, SYDVKM. The sequencing sample was made of peripheral blood. The chain is built from TRBV28 and TRBJ1-2; 10 bases are a match to TRBD1. The TCR was taken from a woman aged 55 to 70 with primary liver carcinoma and hepatitis B virus infection. CDR3 residues: CASSSAHPGQGNYGYTF. As DNA, the CDR3 is TGTGCCAGCAGTTCCGCTCATCCGGGACAGGGGAACTATGGCTACACCTTC.